These 6 T cell receptor beta chains share one sample of origin, sequenced in a study of T cells after yellow fever vaccination. TCRdb recomputed calls from the 5' RACE reads with MiXCR, one row per CDR3 protein. Found here are 400,000 to 650,000 distinct CDR3 sequences, roughly a fifth of them singletons; the top ten hold about 16%. The specimen comprised PBMCs, sampled 21 days after the first yellow fever vaccination. The receptors were sampled from a man in his late teens or twenties who received the YFV17D yellow fever vaccine.

The chain carries TRBV27 and TRBJ2-7, with D possibly TRBD2 on 5 matching bases. The CDR3 spans 15 residues. Germline V gene lookup returns CDR1 MNHEY and CDR2 SMNVEV (reference sequence). The V and J ends lost 2 bases and 6 bases respectively, with 17 bases between them. The CDR3 DNA reads TGTGCCAGCAGTTTAGTAGATCGGGGTGAAAGCGAGCAGTACTTC. Translating gives CASSLVDRGESEQYF.

This clonotype was counted between two and nine times. The chain employs TRBV9 and TRBJ2-7; TRBD1 aligns across 7 bases. V was pared by 3 bases and J by 5 bases, with 2 bases of the junction left unmatched. CDR3 length equals 12 residues. Looked up from germline, CDR1 is SGDLS and CDR2 is YYNGEE. For the CDR3, the DNA is TGTGCCAGCAGCGGAACAGGGGACGAGCAGTACTTC. Translating gives CASSGTGDEQYF.

The chain has TRBV5-5 and TRBJ1-3; D may be TRBD1 (5 bases). The CDR3 is 16 amino acids. CDR1 and CDR2 (germline): SGHKS, YYEKEE (reference sequence). Trimming shortened V by 0 bases and J by 6 bases, and 16 bases separated the two germline ends. The CDR3 region is CASSLAFRGEENTIYF. The CDR3 DNA follows: TGTGCCAGCAGCTTGGCTTTTCGGGGGGAAGAAAACACCATATATTTT.

The table lists this clonotype with a few counts. This chain joins TRBV4-1 and TRBJ1-6; TRBD1 matches 7 bases. This CDR3 comprises 13 residues. Germline values: CDR1 MGHRA, CDR2 YSYEKL. The trim removed 3 bases at V and 15 bases at J, leaving 8 bases unmatched. The CDR3 DNA reads as TGCGCCAGCAGCCAGCAACAGGGGACGGTCCTCCACTTT. It specifies CASSQQQGTVLHF.

This clonotype appeared a few times. V usage is TRBV12-3 or TRBV12-4 and J usage is TRBJ2-3; D is ambiguous. V lost 4 bases and J lost 8, with 19 bases in between. The CDR3 is made up of 15 amino acids. The CDR3 spells CASSSSSTSSPTQYF. CDR3 in DNA: TGTGCCAGCAGTTCTAGTAGTACGTCTTCCCCTACGCAGTATTTT.

This clonotype was seen a handful of times. This chain links TRBV5-1 with TRBJ2-4; 8 nucleotides line up with TRBD2. J gave up 1 base and V 4 bases, and 7 bases lay outside the gene matches. The CDR3 is made up of 16 amino acids. Per germline, CDR1 SGHRS and CDR2 YFSETQ. The CDR3: CASSDSGVLAKNIQYF. The CDR3 region has the DNA TGCGCCAGCAGCGATAGCGGGGTATTGGCCAAAAACATTCAGTACTTC.